This record concerns one TCR beta chain sequence. Its target is unknown. Total CD8+ T cells were enriched by negative magnetic separation. Each subset gave duplicate vials of approximately 150,000 sorted CD8+ T cells for RNA. This record belongs to a study of human CD8 memory T cell subsets. Overall study findings and caveats: Stem-like memory T cell repertoires overlapped minimally with precursor exhausted T cell repertoires.

UMI-labeled 5' RACE yielded the TCR beta libraries. Following a re-call of the 5' RACE reads, TCRdb has one entry per CDR3 protein and lacks DNA. This sample's clone table lists about 10,000 distinct CDR3 sequences. The source is a human donor in good health. Sequenced: CD8+ T cells from PBMCs.

CDR3 region: CASSQDRVYSYNEQFF. The V and J genes are TRBV14 and TRBJ2-1. The V gene's germline CDR1 is SGHDN and CDR2 FVKESK. The CDR3 runs 16 residues.